This TCR beta chain was retrieved from a study of molecular identifiers for immune sequencing clone quantification. Study background: Replicate RNA came from roughly 18,000 or 92,000 naive CD8 cells and was split five ways, and four parts were sequenced.

Ten or more counts support this clonotype. The antigen remains undetermined. Study-level results: Spiked Jurkat TCR RNA originating from one cell could reportedly be identified amid approximately 950,000 naive cells. Effector cells had over 99% of their molecules in clones above 20 RNA copies, while naive cells had under 1%.

Germline CDR1 reads MGHDK; CDR2 reads SYGVNS. Trimming left V 5 bases short and J 6 bases short, with 16 bases between. The CDR3 has 15 amino acids. In preparing bulk TCR libraries, previously described methods and listed TCR primers were used. MiXCR, applied by TCRdb to the PCR reads, yields one record per CDR3 protein. The sample consists of about 320,000 distinct CDR3 sequences, 24% of them appearing once. The chain uses TRBV25-1 and TRBJ1-4; D is unclear. The sequence was obtained from a human donor in good health. Some libraries in this study had Jurkat cell RNA spiked in. Sequencing used naive CD8+ T cells from blood, with Jurkat cell RNA spiked in. Subset specified: FACS-sorted CD8+CD4-CCR7+CD45RA+ naive T cells. In DNA form, the CDR3 reads TGTGCCAGCAGTCCTCTGGACGGGCGCTATGAAAAACTGTTTTTT. Translated, it gives CASSPLDGRYEKLFF. The whole variable domain, remainder taken from reference TRBV25-1 and TRBJ1-4, is EADIYQTPRYLVIGTGKKITLECSQTMGHDKMYWYQQDPGMELHLIHYSYGVNSTEKGDLSSESTVSRIRTEHFPLTLESARPSHTSQYLCASSPLDGRYEKLFFGSGTQLSVL.